This record looks at one T cell receptor (beta chain) sequence and its context. CDR3 length equals 16 residues. Germline V CDR1 and CDR2: SGHDT, YYEEEE. J lost 4 bases, V lost 4 bases, and 9 bases had no gene match. This sample was included in a study of blood T cell repertoires in COVID-19. Study background: Samples of COVID-19 (acute and convalescent) were obtained from the United States, Italy and Spain. The analysed material was cDNA or gDNA that came from T cells, B-cell-depleted T cells, or PBMCs.

As originally analysed: Reference gene primer amplification gave estimated nucleated cell counts. Some clones are missing from TCRdb's copy, which holds only in-frame ones; the method was immunoSEQ multiplex PCR. From that table come the V and J calls and clone size; the DNA was used to work out D and trimming. In the table there are 200,000 to 250,000 clones, about 90% of which are singletons. The source of this sequence is a man aged 40-49 years with active or convalescent COVID-19. The sequenced material came from peripheral blood. The chain links TRBV5-6 to TRBJ2-5; the match to TRBD2 covers 11 bases. CDR3 sequence: CASSPLAGLAGETQYF. The CDR3 nucleotides are TGTGCCAGCAGCCCCCTGGCCGGACTAGCGGGAGAGACCCAGTACTTC.